This T cell receptor beta chain was sequenced in a study of Graves' ophthalmopathy and Graves' hyperthyroidism. This CDR3 spans 14 amino acids. In germline, CDR1 is MNHNS, CDR2 SASEGT. The germline V and J ends were trimmed by 2 bases and 10 bases, with 12 bases remaining between them. This clonotype was seen at least ten times. RNA transcripts were the template, and TCR beta CDR3 regions were amplified from them. Following a first-round RT-PCR that used HTBI primers, a second-round multiplex PCR was carried out. Each CDR3 protein is one row after TCRdb ran MiXCR on the multiplex PCR reads. The sample shows more than 150,000 distinct CDR3 sequences, approximately 38% of them seen only once.

The source material was peripheral blood. The V call is TRBV6-1, the J call TRBJ1-6; weak D call: TRBD1 (5 bases). The sequence came from a middle-aged woman with Graves' ophthalmopathy. CDR3 nucleotides: TGTGCCAGCAGTGAATCAGGGTTTCGCTCACCCCTCCACTTT. This sequence encodes CASSESGFRSPLHF.